This passage covers 15 T cell receptor beta chains from one sample sequenced in a study of blood T cells in healthy people across ages. For the second PCR, which ran for about 7 to 11 cycles, a sample-barcoded 5' primer and a J-beta primer mix were used. TCRdb re-derived calls from the 5' RACE reads in MiXCR, one entry per CDR3 protein. The sample contains about 1.5 million distinct CDR3 sequences, around 40% of which appear only once. The sequenced sample was blood. The source of these receptors is a woman in her late teens or twenties in good health.

This chain connects TRBV7-9 to TRBJ2-1, with TRBD2 identical over 8 bases. The CDR3 consists of 16 residues. CDR1 is SEHNR, CDR2 FQNEAQ, per germline (reference sequence). J lost 8 bases, V lost 5 bases, and 14 bases had no gene match. CDR3 sequence reads: CASSVTGTRSVHEQFF. CDR3 DNA sequence: TGTGCCAGCAGCGTAACCGGGACTAGGTCAGTCCATGAGCAGTTCTTC.

This clonotype was observed many times. The J gene is TRBJ2-5, the V gene TRBV5-1; 7 bases agree with TRBD1. Germline CDR1 reads SGHRS; CDR2 reads YFSETQ. V was clipped by 3 bases and J by 2 bases; unmatched bases: 7. This CDR3 comprises 15 residues. CDR3 in amino acids: CASSSAKDRQETQYF. The CDR3 coding sequence is TGCGCCAGCAGCTCAGCTAAGGACAGGCAAGAGACCCAGTACTTC.

The rearrangement links TRBV25-1 to TRBJ2-1; 9 bases align to TRBD2. The CDR3 sequence is 14 residues long. From germline, CDR1 is MGHDK and CDR2 SYGVNS. V gave up 6 bases and J gave up 5 bases; unmatched junction bases: 5. CDR3 sequence: CASRVAGDNNEQFF. CDR3 DNA sequence: TGTGCCAGCAGAGTAGCGGGAGACAACAATGAGCAGTTCTTC.

The CDR3 region has the DNA TGTGCCAGCAGTGAAAGACTAGCGGGAGGCCTCTACGAGCAGTACTTC. Amino acids: CASSERLAGGLYEQYF. This chain joins TRBV6-2 or TRBV6-3 and TRBJ2-5; TRBD2 matches at 13 bases. The J call may be incorrect, as the DNA end agrees better with TRBJ2-7. CDR3 length: 16 amino acids. The germline gives CDR1 MNHEY, CDR2 SVGEGT.

The V gene is TRBV7-9, the J gene TRBJ1-1; D is undetermined. The germline gives CDR1 SEHNR, CDR2 FQNEAQ (reference sequence). V dropped 1 base and J dropped 7 bases, with 7 bases sitting between them. This CDR3 region has 12 residues. The CDR3 sequence: CASSLGDVEAFF. In nucleotides, the CDR3 is TGTGCCAGCAGCTTAGGGGATGTTGAAGCTTTCTTT.

V gene TRBV6-2 or TRBV6-3 combines with J gene TRBJ1-1; tentative D call: TRBD1 (5 bases). Trimming left V 0 bases short and J 6 bases short, with 14 bases between. The CDR3 is 15 amino acids. From germline, CDR1 is MNHEY and CDR2 SVGEGT. Here the CDR3 DNA reads TGTGCCAGCAGTTACTCGAGCCAGGGCGGCGCTGAAGCTTTCTTT. It encodes CASSYSSQGGAEAFF.

The chain recombines TRBV7-2 with TRBJ2-7; possibly TRBD2 for D (6 bases). This CDR3 is 16 amino acids long. Per germline, CDR1 SGHTA and CDR2 FQGNSA. V dropped 5 bases and J dropped 3 bases, with 20 bases sitting between them. The CDR3 loop is CASSPRDSAGIYEQYF. The CDR3, as DNA: TGTGCCAGCAGCCCCCGGGACTCTGCTGGGATCTACGAGCAGTACTTC.

The genes are TRBV20-1 and TRBJ2-7; maybe TRBD1 (5 bases). In germline, CDR1 is DFQATT, CDR2 SNEGSKA (reference sequence). The V and J ends lost 6 bases and 1 base respectively, with 16 bases between them. The CDR3 length is 14 residues. The CDR3, as DNA: TGCAGTGCCCAGGGTGGGCAGAGTTCCTACGAGCAGTACTTC. This encodes CSAQGGQSSYEQYF.

This clonotype was seen only a few times. The chain combines TRBV29-1 with TRBJ2-7; a weak D match, TRBD1 (6 bases). In germline, CDR1 is SQVTM, CDR2 ANQGSEA. The CDR3 is made up of 12 amino acids. V was shortened by 7 bases and J by 0 bases, with 10 bases between the two germline ends. The CDR3, as DNA: TGCAGCGCCTGGGACACCTCCTACGAGCAGTACTTC. It encodes CSAWDTSYEQYF.

DNA for the CDR3: TGTGCCAGCAGACCTGTGACACTGAACTATGGCTACACCTTC. Translating it yields CASRPVTLNYGYTF. The V and J genes are TRBV5-8 and TRBJ1-2; D unclear. CDR1 is SGHTS, CDR2 YDEGEE, per germline. This CDR3 spans 14 amino acids. V was pared by 5 bases and J by 2 bases, with 13 bases between.

This clonotype was detected a few times. This chain joins TRBV7-2 and TRBJ1-6; 7 bases line up with TRBD1. Trimming took 3 bases from V and 4 from J; bases not matched to a gene: 3. This CDR3 is 15 amino acids long. Germline-derived CDR1 and CDR2 are SGHTA and FQGNSA. The CDR3 DNA sequence: TGTGCCAGCAGCTTGAAGGGACAGTATAATTCACCCCTCCACTTT. This gives the protein CASSLKGQYNSPLHF.

This clonotype was picked up a small number of times. This chain uses TRBV2 with TRBJ2-7; the D call may be TRBD1 or TRBD2 (5 bases each). Germline V gene sequence: CDR1 SNHLY, CDR2 FYNNEI. Trimming pared 5 bases from V and 2 bases from J, leaving 16 bases between. The length of the CDR3 is 15 residues. The CDR3 region has the DNA TGTGCCAGCAGTCCGAGGGACCTAGGGGCCTACGAGCAGTACTTC. Residues: CASSPRDLGAYEQYF.

The V and J genes are TRBV9 and TRBJ2-2; D is unresolved. The CDR3 has 15 amino acids. Trimming took off 0 bases at V and 6 bases at J, with 12 bases between the two ends. Germline V lookup: CDR1 SGDLS, CDR2 YYNGEE. CDR3 amino acids: CASSVALGSAGELFF. For the CDR3, the DNA is TGTGCCAGCAGCGTAGCTCTTGGATCGGCCGGGGAGCTGTTTTTT.

This clonotype was counted only a few times. The chain combines TRBV15 with TRBJ2-7; D remains ambiguous. V was pared by 0 bases and J by 0 bases, with 12 bases between. CDR1 is LNHNV and CDR2 is YYDKDF in the germline V gene (reference sequence). The CDR3 spans 16 residues. The CDR3 DNA reads TGTGCCACCAGCAGAGAAGAACCAATGAGCTCCTACGAGCAGTACTTC. Residues: CATSREEPMSSYEQYF.

The rearrangement joins TRBV18 to TRBJ1-1; unclear D gene. Trimming took 6 bases from V and 2 from J, leaving 16 bases between them. Per germline, CDR1 KGHSH and CDR2 LQKENI. The CDR3 is 15 amino acids. CDR3 DNA: TGTGCCAGCTCGCAGATCCCGGGCCCCAACACTGAAGCTTTCTTT. Amino acids: CASSQIPGPNTEAFF.